Listed below are T cell receptor beta chains from one sample, sequenced in a study of blood T cell repertoires in COVID-19. Method: immunoSEQ multiplex PCR; TCRdb's copy keeps in-frame clones and lacks some. The table lists roughly 100,000 clones, nearly 90% of them singletons. The sample taken for sequencing was peripheral blood. Receptor source: a man aged 50-60 years in a cohort sampled during active COVID-19. CDR3s include the opening cysteine and the closing phenylalanine or tryptophan. The D gene is left open where the match is weak. Not all rows give a size; the values are once, few, many and, for expanded clones, a class.

>-|TRBD1|TRBJ2-1|TRBV5-1
TGCGCCAGCAGCCTGGACAGGCAGAACAATGAGCAGTTCTTC
CASSLDRQNNEQFF
>-|TRBD2|TRBJ2-5|TRBV2
TGTGCCAGCAGTGAAGGTTCTAGCGGGGGTGAGACCCAGTACTTC
CASSEGSSGGETQYF
>-|-|TRBJ2-3|TRBV5-8
TGTGCCAGCAGCCTCGGGGGCACAGATACGCAGTATTTT
CASSLGGTDTQYF
>-|-|TRBJ2-2|TRBV11-1
TGTGCCAGCAGTATAGGACTCGCGCCTCGCACCGGGGAGCTGTTTTTT
CASSIGLAPRTGELFF
>few|-|TRBJ2-3|TRBV7-9
TGTGCCAGCAGCTTGACGACAGGCGAACGGGATACGCAGTATTTT
CASSLTTGERDTQYF
>-|-|TRBJ1-6|TRBV12-3/TRBV12-4
TGTGCCAGCACTAGTTATAATTCACCCCTCCACTTT
CASTSYNSPLHF
>-|-|TRBJ2-5|TRBV4-1
TGCGCCAGCAGCCAACCCGGGACTGCGCGGGAGACCCAGTACTTC
CASSQPGTARETQYF
>-|TRBD1|TRBJ2-7|TRBV4-3
TGCGCCAGCAGCCAAGATCGTCAGGGGGTCTGGGAGCAGTACTTC
CASSQDRQGVWEQYF
>-|TRBD1|TRBJ2-1|TRBV7-9
TGTGCCAGCAGTAGAAGACTGGGACAGGGGTCCTACAATGAGCAGTTCTTC
CASSRRLGQGSYNEQFF
>-|-|TRBJ1-6|TRBV6-2/TRBV6-3
TGTGCCAGCAGTTACGATGGTGGCAGGGTGGGTTCACCCCTCCACTTT
CASSYDGGRVGSPLHF
>-|-|TRBJ2-3|TRBV6-5
TGTGCCAGCGGGCCAGGCCTCTCTAGCACAGATACGCAGTATTTT
CASGPGLSSTDTQYF
>-|TRBD1|TRBJ1-2|TRBV5-6
TGTGCCAGCAGCTTGGCCTCAGGGGGCGTCTATGGCTACACCTTC
CASSLASGGVYGYTF
>once|TRBD2|TRBJ2-1|TRBV4-2
TGTGCCAGCAGCTATTCAAGCGGGGGGGGTGTGGTCGATGAGCAGTTCTTC
CASSYSSGGGVVDEQFF
>-|TRBD2|TRBJ2-6|TRBV6-1
TGTGCCAACAGTGAACCGACTAGCGGCTCTGGGGCCAACGTCCTGACTTTC
CANSEPTSGSGANVLTF
>-|-|TRBJ2-3|TRBV7-8
TGTGCCAGCAGCCGAGTAGCCCGTAGCACAGATACGCAGTATTTT
CASSRVARSTDTQYF
>once|-|TRBJ2-3|TRBV5-1
TGCGCCAGCAGCCCTTACACAGATACGCAGTATTTT
CASSPYTDTQYF
>once|TRBD2|TRBJ2-1|TRBV18
TGTGCCAGCTCACCCCCCGGACTAGCGGGTGGCAATGAGCAGTTCTTC
CASSPPGLAGGNEQFF
>-|-|TRBJ1-5|TRBV6-5
TGTGCCAGCACCCACTATGGTCAGCCCCAGCATTTT
CASTHYGQPQHF
>-|TRBD1|TRBJ1-2|TRBV29-1
TGCAGCGTCGACGGGGGACAGAGGGGCTACACCTTC
CSVDGGQRGYTF
>-|TRBD1|TRBJ2-5|TRBV5-6
TGTGCCAGCAGAATCAGGGGGCAAGAGACCCAGTACTTC
CASRIRGQETQYF